Reported below is one T cell receptor beta chain. Its target is unknown. This may be a read error: a much more frequent sequence differs by one nucleotide. The data are from a study of molecular identifiers for immune sequencing clone quantification. Whole-study findings and limits: With a barcode shared among identical TCR molecules, highly expanded clone sizes could be underestimated.

Per the germline V gene, CDR1 is MNHNY and CDR2 is SVGAGI (reference sequence). The CDR3 extends over 13 amino acids. Sorting defined naive CD8 T cells as CD8+CD4-CCR7+CD45RA+. TCRdb redid the calling of the PCR reads with MiXCR, one entry per CDR3 protein. The profile shows 300,000 to 400,000 distinct CDR3 sequences, about a fifth of them singletons. Sequencing was done on a sample of naive CD8+ T cells from blood, with Jurkat cell RNA spiked in. The subset here: FACS-sorted CD8+CD4-CCR7+CD45RA+ naive T cells. The chain is built from TRBV6-6 and TRBJ2-7; TRBD2 is a possible D gene (5 bases). The source of this sequence is a human donor in good health. Some libraries in this study had Jurkat cell RNA spiked in. The CDR3 here is CASSINGLYERYF. For the CDR3, the DNA is TGTGCCAGCAGTATTAACGGACTTTACGAGCGGTACTTC.